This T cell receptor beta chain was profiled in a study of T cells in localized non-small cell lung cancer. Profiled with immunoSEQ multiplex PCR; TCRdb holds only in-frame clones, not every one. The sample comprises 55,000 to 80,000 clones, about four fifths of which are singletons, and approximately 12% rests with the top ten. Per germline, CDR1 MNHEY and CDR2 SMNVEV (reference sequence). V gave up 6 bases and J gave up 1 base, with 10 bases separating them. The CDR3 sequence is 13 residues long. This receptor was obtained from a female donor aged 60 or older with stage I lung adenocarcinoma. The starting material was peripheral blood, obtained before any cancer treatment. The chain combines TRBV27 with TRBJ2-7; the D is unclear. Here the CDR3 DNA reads TGTGCCAGCAGCCCCGGCCGGTCCTACGAGCAGTACTTC. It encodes CASSPGRSYEQYF.